The present TCR beta chain was sequenced within a study of T-cell reconstitution after alpha-beta-depleted transplantation in children (dated by TCRdb to between 2015 and 2016). Some background on the complete study: Using TCR repertoire profiling, the study followed T-cell immune reconstitution in a quantitative way in children after TCRalphabeta/CD19-depleted allogeneic hematopoietic cell transplantation.

Beyond this particular receptor, the publication reports: Apparently early alphabetaT-cell count recovery about two months after transplant reportedly relied on only several hundred rapidly expanded clones derived from non-depleted graft cells. Over subsequent months, a decline in hyperexpanded clone frequencies was noted, and after one year, T-cell counts and TCRbeta diversity were mostly ascribed to newly produced T cells. In some patients, the high TCRbeta diversity seen at day 60 was put down to recipient T cells and intrathymic progenitors that had survived conditioning.

In the case of this clonotype: What antigen it recognizes has not been identified. Per-nucleotide qualities are absent, and no much larger clonotype sits a single base away.

Receptors were amplified or captured by PCR. Sequencing took place on an Illumina HiSeq 2500. TCR library preparation used molecular barcoding, with unique molecular identifiers applied to normalize quantification of the TCRbeta repertoire. Using fastp at Q25 and MiXCR, TCRdb reprocessed the public reads and kept productive beta chains. Duplicate CDR3 protein sequences are folded into a single record with the most common DNA and genes. In this sample the table shows 600,000 to 800,000 distinct CDR3 sequences, around 12% of which occur a single time. In total, the top ten clones hold roughly 0.84% of the sample. The treatment or condition label, read with the paper, signifies: allogeneic hematopoietic cell transplantation with graft depleted of TCRalphabeta T cells and CD19 B cells. The children who served as transplant recipients had been given grafts of TCRalphabeta/CD19-depleted allogeneic hematopoietic cells.

This specimen was PBMCs, taken before TCRalphabeta/CD19-depleted stem cell transplant. The receptor's source is a girl aged 2-10 years with congenital amegakaryocytic thrombocytopenia, due to receive a stem cell transplant.

The nucleotide sequence reads as follows: TGCGCCAGCAGCCAAGAAGTTCGACAGATCTCCTACGAGCAGTACTTC. It translates as CASSQEVRQISYEQYF. The chain is encoded by TRBV4-1 joined to TRBJ2-7, and TRBD1 may be the D gene, going by 5 matching bases. From a lookup of the germline V gene, CDR1 and CDR2 are MGHRA and YSYEKL. The V and J ends are trimmed by 0 bases and 0 bases, leaving 12 bases between them. Taken from cysteine to phenylalanine, the CDR3 has 16 residues. Of all the DNA, just the CDR3 is kept, 48 bases in frame from base 1.